The subject of this entry is one T cell receptor beta chain. Germline trimming cut 5 bases from V and 1 base from J; bases unmatched to any gene: 4. Looked up from germline, CDR1 is LNHDA and CDR2 is SQIVND (reference sequence). The CDR3 totals 14 residues. The source of the sample is a study of cytomegalovirus exposure and HLA in healthy donors. Vbeta (60) and Jbeta (13) primers were used in the PCR. Clones were read by immunoSEQ multiplex PCR, and TCRdb kept only the in-frame ones, dropping some. The table has about 170,000 clones, around 82% seen once. Sequenced sample: PBMCs. This clonotype originated in a male donor in good health and CMV-seronegative. The V gene is TRBV19, the J gene TRBJ2-7; TRBD2 aligns across 8 bases. The CDR3 coding sequence is TGTGCCAGTAGTGGTGCTAGCGGGTCCTACGAGCAGTACTTC. It encodes CASSGASGSYEQYF.